The rows below give T cell receptor beta chains drawn from one sample of a study of T cells in Graves' hyperthyroidism and ophthalmopathy. Via MiXCR, TCRdb re-called the multiplex PCR reads, giving one row per CDR3 protein. The table includes about 500,000 distinct CDR3 sequences, approximately 16% detected once. The specimen was blood. Receptors were obtained from a woman younger than 30 with Graves' hyperthyroidism. The CDR3 runs from the conserved cysteine through the conserved F or W. The D gene is left open where the match is weak. Only some rows state a clone size, as once, few, many or a class for expanded clones.

V: TRBV28
size: many
D: .
J: TRBJ1-2
DNA: TGTGCCAGCAGTTTATTTAGGGCGGGAGGCCCATATGGCTACACCTTC
CDR3: CASSLFRAGGPYGYTF

V: TRBV18
size: .
D: .
J: TRBJ2-5
DNA: TGTGCCAGCTCACCCCGACTAGAACAAGAGACCCAGTACTTC
CDR3: CASSPRLEQETQYF

V: TRBV28
size: many
D: .
J: TRBJ2-3
DNA: TGTGCCAGCAGTTTCGCTAGCGTAAGCACAGATACGCAGTATTTT
CDR3: CASSFASVSTDTQYF

V: TRBV20-1
size: many
D: TRBD2
J: TRBJ2-1
DNA: TGCAGTGCTACTAGCGGGGGGGGAGATGAGCAGTTCTTC
CDR3: CSATSGGGDEQFF

V: TRBV10-1
size: .
D: TRBD2
J: TRBJ2-1
DNA: TGCGCCAGCAGTTCCTGGACTAGCGTTGATGAGCAGTTCTTC
CDR3: CASSSWTSVDEQFF

V: TRBV14
size: few
D: TRBD2
J: TRBJ2-5
DNA: TGTGCCAGCAGCCCCTGGACTAGCGGGAGCGGGGAGACCCAGTACTTC
CDR3: CASSPWTSGSGETQYF

V: TRBV28
size: few
D: TRBD2
J: TRBJ2-7
DNA: TGTGCCAGCAGCATCACAGCAGCGGGAGCCTACGAGCAGTACTTC
CDR3: CASSITAAGAYEQYF

V: TRBV20-1
size: .
D: TRBD2
J: TRBJ2-3
DNA: TGCAGTGCTCCCCGGGGGCGGGGGGCGATTTCAGATACGCAGTATTTT
CDR3: CSAPRGRGAISDTQYF

V: TRBV4-1
size: .
D: TRBD1
J: TRBJ1-2
DNA: TGCGCCAGCAGCCGGACAGGGTTGACCGATGGCTACACCTTC
CDR3: CASSRTGLTDGYTF

V: TRBV10-3
size: .
D: TRBD1
J: TRBJ2-3
DNA: TGTGCCATCAAAAGGACAGGGGCCTACACAGATACGCAGTATTTT
CDR3: CAIKRTGAYTDTQYF

V: TRBV4-2
size: many
D: .
J: TRBJ1-1
DNA: TGTGCCAGCAGCCAAGAAAAGGGTAAGACTGAAGCTTTCTTT
CDR3: CASSQEKGKTEAFF

V: TRBV5-1
size: many
D: TRBD1
J: TRBJ2-7
DNA: TGCGCCAGCAGACAGGGGACCTCCTACGAGCAGTACTTC
CDR3: CASRQGTSYEQYF

V: TRBV27
size: .
D: .
J: TRBJ1-1
DNA: TGTGCCAGCAGTTTAACACGCGGACAGAAAGCTTTCTTT
CDR3: CASSLTRGQKAFF

V: TRBV19
size: .
D: .
J: TRBJ2-1
DNA: TGTGCCAGTAGCCCCAGGTCCTTCTCCTACAATGAGCAGTTCTTC
CDR3: CASSPRSFSYNEQFF

V: TRBV30
size: many
D: TRBD2
J: TRBJ2-1
DNA: TGTGCCTGGATTATGAAGCGGGGCTACAATGAGCAGTTCTTC
CDR3: CAWIMKRGYNEQFF

V: TRBV20-1
size: many
D: .
J: TRBJ1-1
DNA: TGCAGTGCTAGTGGAAGGGAGGTAACTGAAGCTTTCTTT
CDR3: CSASGREVTEAFF

V: TRBV7-2
size: few
D: .
J: TRBJ1-5
DNA: TGTGCCAGCAGCTTAGCTGTTAGGACCAGCAATCAGCCCCAGCATTTT
CDR3: CASSLAVRTSNQPQHF

V: TRBV11-2
size: many
D: TRBD2
J: TRBJ2-1
DNA: TGTGCCAGCAGTATTAGCGGGACGGGGTCCAATGAGCAGTTCTTC
CDR3: CASSISGTGSNEQFF

V: TRBV6-6
size: many
D: .
J: TRBJ1-2
DNA: TGTGCCAGCAGTTACTCGGGTCCGGGACGCAACTATGGCTACACCTTC
CDR3: CASSYSGPGRNYGYTF

V: TRBV5-4
size: few
D: TRBD2
J: TRBJ2-7
DNA: TGTGCCAGCAGCCGAGGACTAGTGGCGGGAGCTAACGAGCAGTACTTC
CDR3: CASSRGLVAGANEQYF

V: TRBV6-1
size: many
D: TRBD2
J: TRBJ2-7
DNA: TGTGCCAGCAGTGGGTGGACTAGCGGGAGTTACGAGCAGTACTTC
CDR3: CASSGWTSGSYEQYF

V: TRBV12-3/TRBV12-4
size: many
D: .
J: TRBJ2-7
DNA: TGTGCCAGCAATCGGGACACCTACGAGCAGTACTTC
CDR3: CASNRDTYEQYF

V: TRBV29-1
size: .
D: .
J: TRBJ2-7
DNA: TGCAGCGTTTTAGGTGGGAGCCACAACTCCTACGAGCAGTACTTC
CDR3: CSVLGGSHNSYEQYF

V: TRBV2
size: many
D: .
J: TRBJ2-3
DNA: TGTGCCAGCAATGGGCCCATTAGCACAGATACGCAGTATTTT
CDR3: CASNGPISTDTQYF

V: TRBV6-1
size: .
D: TRBD2
J: TRBJ2-3
DNA: TGTGCCAGCACAGGTGGGGGGGCAGATACGCAGTATTTT
CDR3: CASTGGGADTQYF

V: TRBV7-2
size: many
D: TRBD2
J: TRBJ2-5
DNA: TGTGCCAGCAGCCTACTGAGCGGGGGGGCCTCGGAGACCCAGTACTTC
CDR3: CASSLLSGGASETQYF

V: TRBV5-1
size: many
D: .
J: TRBJ1-1
DNA: TGCGCCAGCAGCCTTGACCATTCCTCTGAAGCTTTCTTT
CDR3: CASSLDHSSEAFF

V: TRBV5-1
size: few
D: TRBD1
J: TRBJ2-1
DNA: TGCGCCAGCAGCTTGGGTAGGGGGACAGGGGGAGACTATCGCCACAATGAGCAGTTCTTC
CDR3: CASSLGRGTGGDYRHNEQFF

V: TRBV20-1
size: many
D: .
J: TRBJ2-1
DNA: TGCAGTGCTAGAGATGGGGGGAGCTCCTACAATGAGCAGTTCTTC
CDR3: CSARDGGSSYNEQFF

V: TRBV27
size: .
D: .
J: TRBJ1-6
DNA: TGTGCCAGCAGTTTATCAGGAGGTGGCATTGGTTCACCCCTCCACTTT
CDR3: CASSLSGGGIGSPLHF

V: TRBV9
size: .
D: .
J: TRBJ1-2
DNA: TGTGCCAGCAGCGTAGGATGGGGCGACTATGGCTACACCTTC
CDR3: CASSVGWGDYGYTF

V: TRBV28
size: .
D: .
J: TRBJ1-3
DNA: TGTGCCAGCAGTTTCAGGGGACTAGGAAACACCATATATTTT
CDR3: CASSFRGLGNTIYF

V: TRBV11-3
size: .
D: .
J: TRBJ2-7
DNA: TGTGCCAGCAGCTCGACGCAGGCCTACGAGCAGTACTTC
CDR3: CASSSTQAYEQYF

V: TRBV19
size: .
D: TRBD1
J: TRBJ1-1
DNA: TGTGCCAGTAGGGACAGGGGGGCCCAGGGCACTGAAGCTTTCTTT
CDR3: CASRDRGAQGTEAFF

V: TRBV19
size: .
D: .
J: TRBJ1-1
DNA: TGTGCCAGTAGTATAGCGCAGGGACTAAACACTGAAGCTTTCTTT
CDR3: CASSIAQGLNTEAFF

V: TRBV20-1
size: .
D: TRBD2
J: TRBJ2-2
DNA: TGCAGTGCTAGACGACTAGCGGACCCCACCGGGGAGCTGTTTTTT
CDR3: CSARRLADPTGELFF

V: TRBV20-1
size: many
D: .
J: TRBJ1-4
DNA: TGCAGTGCTAGTCATCCGGCAACTAATGAAAAACTGTTTTTT
CDR3: CSASHPATNEKLFF

V: TRBV7-6
size: few
D: .
J: TRBJ2-5
DNA: TGTGCCAGCAGCTTAGTCGGTCAGACTCAAGAGACCCAGTACTTC
CDR3: CASSLVGQTQETQYF

V: TRBV18
size: many
D: .
J: TRBJ1-2
DNA: TGTGCCAGCTCCCCAGGGTCGGATAACTATGGCTACACCTTC
CDR3: CASSPGSDNYGYTF

V: TRBV6-4
size: many
D: TRBD2
J: TRBJ2-3
DNA: TGTGCCAGCAGTGACGGACTAGCGGGAGGGCCAGATACGCAGTATTTT
CDR3: CASSDGLAGGPDTQYF

V: TRBV30
size: many
D: TRBD2
J: TRBJ2-5
DNA: TGTGCCGGACTTAGCGGGAGGGGAGAGACCCAGTACTTC
CDR3: CAGLSGRGETQYF

V: TRBV12-3/TRBV12-4
size: .
D: .
J: TRBJ1-3
DNA: TGTGCCAGCAGGATGGGGGGAAACACCATATATTTT
CDR3: CASRMGGNTIYF

V: TRBV19
size: few
D: TRBD1
J: TRBJ1-1
DNA: TGTGCCAGTAGTAACAGGGGGTGGGACGCCGAAAATGAAGCTTTCTTT
CDR3: CASSNRGWDAENEAFF

V: TRBV2
size: few
D: .
J: TRBJ2-3
DNA: TGTGCCAGCAATTCGGGCCGAAGCACAGATACGCAGTATTTT
CDR3: CASNSGRSTDTQYF

V: TRBV20-1
size: many
D: TRBD2
J: TRBJ2-7
DNA: TGCAGTGCTAGAGATGCGGGACTACCCTACGAGCAGTACTTC
CDR3: CSARDAGLPYEQYF

V: TRBV5-1
size: .
D: TRBD1
J: TRBJ2-7
DNA: TGCGCCAGCAGCCGGACGGACAGGGGGCCATACGAGCAGTACTTC
CDR3: CASSRTDRGPYEQYF

V: TRBV7-2
size: many
D: .
J: TRBJ1-1
DNA: TGTGCCAGCAGCCCCTACAGGGTCCCTGAAGCTTTCTTT
CDR3: CASSPYRVPEAFF

V: TRBV7-2
size: .
D: .
J: TRBJ2-2
DNA: TGTGCCAGCTGCCCAGGGACTCGGGAGCTGTTTTTT
CDR3: CASCPGTRELFF

V: TRBV11-3
size: few
D: .
J: TRBJ2-3
DNA: TGTGCCAGCAGCTTAGAGGGCGGGGTTCGGAATACGCAGTATTTT
CDR3: CASSLEGGVRNTQYF

V: TRBV12-3/TRBV12-4
size: .
D: .
J: TRBJ1-6
DNA: TGTGCCAGCAGTTTAGTTGTGGGGGCAAGGTCACCCCTCCACTTT
CDR3: CASSLVVGARSPLHF

V: TRBV12-3/TRBV12-4
size: many
D: .
J: TRBJ1-1
DNA: TGTGCCAGCAGCCCAACGACAATTTACAGGTTTGAAGCTTTCTTT
CDR3: CASSPTTIYRFEAFF

V: TRBV7-2
size: many
D: .
J: TRBJ1-2
DNA: TGTGCCAGCAGCTTAATGGGGTCAGGCTCCTATGGCTACACCTTC
CDR3: CASSLMGSGSYGYTF

V: TRBV2
size: many
D: TRBD1
J: TRBJ2-1
DNA: TGTGCCAGCAGATGGGACAGAAACAATGAGCAGTTCTTC
CDR3: CASRWDRNNEQFF

V: TRBV9
size: few
D: TRBD1
J: TRBJ2-2
DNA: TGTGCCAGCAATCCTACAGGGGGCGATAACACCGGGGAGCTGTTTTTT
CDR3: CASNPTGGDNTGELFF

V: TRBV20-1
size: many
D: TRBD2
J: TRBJ2-1
DNA: TGCAGTGCTAGAGATTGGGTAGCGGGAGGTTGGGCAGGGCGCAATGAGCAGTTCTTC
CDR3: CSARDWVAGGWAGRNEQFF

V: TRBV10-2
size: .
D: .
J: TRBJ2-7
DNA: TGCGCCAGCAACGAAGACGGCGAGCAGTACTTC
CDR3: CASNEDGEQYF

V: TRBV2
size: many
D: .
J: TRBJ2-7
DNA: TGTGCCAGCATACGGACGAAGGCCTACGAGCAGTACTTC
CDR3: CASIRTKAYEQYF